Below are 14 T cell receptor beta chains sequenced from a single sample in a study of neurological immune-mediated disorders. MiXCR, run by TCRdb on the 5' RACE reads, gives a single entry per CDR3 protein. The table includes fewer than 80,000 distinct CDR3 sequences, around 5% detected once. Input material: PBMCs. Source of these receptors: a woman aged 45-65 years with multiple sclerosis.

The sample holds many counts of this clonotype. The DNA for the CDR3 is TGCGCCAGCAGCCGAACTGAGACAGGTCCCGGGGAGCTGTTTTTT. Protein sequence: CASSRTETGPGELFF. The rearrangement links TRBV4-1 to TRBJ2-2; D may be TRBD1 (6 bases). V lost 4 bases and J lost 6, with 15 bases in between. The germline V gene encodes CDR1 MGHRA and CDR2 YSYEKL. The CDR3 totals 15 residues.

This clonotype was found many times. The chain couples TRBV29-1 to TRBJ2-7, with 9 positions matching TRBD1. This CDR3 is built from 13 residues. Germline V gene data show CDR1 as SQVTM and CDR2 as ANQGSEA. V lost 6 bases, J lost 7 bases, and 10 bases stayed unmatched. CDR3 residues: CSVNPGTGWEQYF. The DNA for the CDR3 is TGCAGCGTGAACCCCGGGACAGGGTGGGAGCAGTACTTC.

The chain joins TRBV11-2 to TRBJ2-1, with 13 bases identical to TRBD2. Germline CDR1 SGHAT, CDR2 FQNNGV. This CDR3 region has 17 residues. V shed 3 bases, J shed 1 base, and the junction held 3 bases outside the gene matches. The CDR3 DNA reads as TGTGCCAGCAGCTTTACTAGCGGGGGGGCGTCCTACAATGAGCAGTTCTTC. It is translated as CASSFTSGGASYNEQFF. Variable domain in full (rest from reference TRBV11-2 and TRBJ2-1): EAGVAQSPRYKIIEKRQSVAFWCNPISGHATLYWYQQILGQGPKLLIQFQNNGVVDDSQLPKDRFSAERLKGVDSTLKIQPAKLEDSAVYLCASSFTSGGASYNEQFFGPGTRLTVL.

This clonotype showed up just a few times. The chain employs TRBV7-2 and TRBJ2-3, with no clear D. V was trimmed by 4 bases and J by 9 bases, leaving 11 bases between them. Germline lookup yields CDR1 SGHTA and CDR2 FQGNSA. CDR3 size: 12 residues. CDR3 protein: CASSSLGRTQYF. CDR3 nucleotides: TGTGCCAGCAGCTCACTCGGACGCACGCAGTATTTT.

This clonotype has a count of ten or more. The genes are TRBV20-1 and TRBJ2-5; perhaps TRBD2 as D (6 bases). The germline V gene encodes CDR1 DFQATT and CDR2 SNEGSKA (reference sequence). V lost 3 bases and J 6 bases, leaving 8 bases between the germline ends. CDR3 length: 11 amino acids. This CDR3 is CSASLAQTQYF. DNA for the CDR3: TGCAGTGCTAGCCTAGCGCAGACCCAGTACTTC.

This clonotype was recorded many times. The J gene is TRBJ2-5, the V gene TRBV12-3 or TRBV12-4; D may be TRBD2 (5 bases). V gave up 1 base and J gave up 7 bases, with 22 bases separating them. The CDR3 consists of 17 residues. The CDR3 loop is CASSLGQPAGSSGTQYF. CDR3 nucleotides: TGTGCCAGCAGTTTAGGCCAACCTGCGGGTAGCAGTGGGACCCAGTACTTC.

In this sample, this clonotype turned up many times. This chain connects TRBV20-1 to TRBJ2-3; TRBD1 matches 8 bases. The V segment lost 0 bases and the J segment 4 bases; nucleotides outside the gene matches: 12. Germline V gene data show CDR1 as DFQATT and CDR2 as SNEGSKA (reference sequence). This CDR3 is built from 17 residues. The CDR3, as DNA: TGCAGTGCTAGAGATTTCAACTACAGGGGGTCCCCAGATACGCAGTATTTT. Translated, it gives CSARDFNYRGSPDTQYF.

Comments on this clonotype: One base away lies a much larger clone, so this may be a sequencing read error. The V gene is TRBV20-1, the J gene TRBJ2-1; no definite D call. V was clipped by 2 bases and J by 9 bases, with 14 bases between them. Germline V lookup: CDR1 DFQATT, CDR2 SNEGSKA (reference sequence). This CDR3 contains 13 residues. CDR3 residues: CSARREISLEQFF. The CDR3 bases are TGCAGTGCTAGACGTGAAATTAGCCTTGAGCAGTTCTTC.

This clonotype came up many times. This sequence joins TRBV6-2 or TRBV6-3 and TRBJ2-1; 9 bases are a match to TRBD1. Looked up from germline, CDR1 is MNHEY and CDR2 is SVGEGT. The CDR3 is 15 residues long. V dropped 6 bases and J dropped 5; count of bases not matched to a gene: 8. The CDR3 sequence is CASRLRDRENNEQFF. CDR3 in DNA: TGTGCCAGCAGGCTCCGGGACAGGGAAAACAATGAGCAGTTCTTC.

This clonotype was picked up many times. The chain is built from TRBV14 and TRBJ2-2; either TRBD1 or TRBD2 may fit D (6 bases each). Trimming removed 0 bases from V and 4 bases from J, with 15 bases in between. This CDR3 comprises 17 residues. Germline assignment: CDR1 SGHDN and CDR2 FVKESK. CDR3 loop: CASSQERGVHSTGELFF. The CDR3 DNA follows: TGTGCCAGCAGCCAAGAAAGGGGGGTCCACTCCACCGGGGAGCTGTTTTTT. The whole variable domain, filled in from reference TRBV14 and TRBJ2-2, reads EAGVTQFPSHSVIEKGQTVTLRCDPISGHDNLYWYRRVMGKEIKFLLHFVKESKQDESGMPNNRFLAERTGGTYSTLKVQPAELEDSGVYFCASSQERGVHSTGELFFGEGSRLTVL.

In the case of this clonotype: An end of the junction differs from the germline gene, which may be a read error. The chain combines TRBV6-5 with TRBJ1-6; D uncertain. The CDR3 runs to 20 residues. Per the germline V gene, CDR1 is MNHEY and CDR2 is SVGAGI. CDR3 in DNA: TGTGCCAGCAGTCCTTACCTAATAGCAGATTTCAGCTCCTATAATTCACCCCTCAACTTT. Its protein product is CASSPYLIADFSSYNSPLNF.

This chain links TRBV5-1 with TRBJ2-5; D not resolved. The CDR3 spans 14 residues. The germline V gene has CDR1 SGHRS and CDR2 YFSETQ. Trimming took 1 base from V and 4 from J, leaving 11 bases between them. This chain's CDR3 is CASSLKTKGETQYF. CDR3 bases: TGCGCCAGCAGCTTGAAGACAAAGGGAGAGACCCAGTACTTC. The whole variable domain, filled in from reference TRBV5-1 and TRBJ2-5, reads KAGVTQTPRYLIKTRGQQVTLSCSPISGHRSVSWYQQTPGQGLQFLFEYFSETQRNKGNFPGRFSGRQFSNSRSEMNVSTLELGDSALYLCASSLKTKGETQYFGPGTRLLVL.

In this sample, this clonotype turned up many times. This chain links TRBV6-5 with TRBJ2-5; tentatively, D is TRBD1 or TRBD2 (6 bases each). Trimming took off 1 base at V and 4 bases at J, with 13 bases between the two ends. Germline V CDR1 and CDR2: MNHEY, SVGAGI. The CDR3 is made up of 15 amino acids. The CDR3 sequence is CASSYLGGAGETQYF. CDR3 bases: TGTGCCAGCAGTTACTTGGGGGGCGCCGGAGAGACCCAGTACTTC.

This clonotype was found a few times. The chain uses TRBV20-1 and TRBJ2-5; TRBD2 aligns across 10 bases. The CDR3 extends over 14 amino acids. With 4 bases clipped from V and 5 bases from J, the junction kept 7 bases outside the gene matches. CDR1 and CDR2 from the germline V gene are DFQATT and SNEGSKA (reference sequence). The CDR3 DNA sequence: TGCAGTGCTACCCTAGCGGGGGATATCGAGACCCAGTACTTC. Its protein product is CSATLAGDIETQYF.